The source of this T cell receptor (beta chain) is a study of blood T cell repertoires in COVID-19. Study details: COVID-19 samples from acute and convalescent phases originated in the United States, Italy and Spain. PBMCs, B-cell-depleted T cells, or T cells were the source of the cDNA or gDNA that made up the material.

CDR3 length equals 16 residues. The germline V and J ends were trimmed by 6 bases and 0 bases, with 15 bases remaining between them. Per the germline V gene, CDR1 is SGHTA and CDR2 is FQGNSA. In the authors' methods: Researchers report that nucleated cell counts were estimated from reference gene primer amplification. Sequencing used immunoSEQ multiplex PCR; TCRdb keeps in-frame clones, though not all of them. V and J calls and clone size are given by that table; D and trimming were obtained from the DNA. Counted here are about 59,000 clones, about nine tenths occurring once; the ten biggest clones make up about 9%.

This chain joins TRBV7-2 and TRBJ2-1, with D perhaps matching TRBD2 (5 bases). Sequences were obtained from peripheral blood. The sequence derives from a human donor in a cohort sampled during active COVID-19. DNA of the CDR3: TGTGCCAGCAGACACACCCCCCGGGGCTCCTACAATGAGCAGTTCTTC. Translated, it gives CASRHTPRGSYNEQFF.